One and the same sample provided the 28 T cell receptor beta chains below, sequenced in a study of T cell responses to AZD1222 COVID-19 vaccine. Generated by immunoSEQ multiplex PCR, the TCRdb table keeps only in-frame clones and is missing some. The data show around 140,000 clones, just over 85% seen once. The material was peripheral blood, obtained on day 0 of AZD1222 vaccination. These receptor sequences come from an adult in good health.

CDR3 DNA sequence: TGTGCCAGCAGTCCTCTCGGGGGAGACTATGGCTACACCTTC. Translating it yields CASSPLGGDYGYTF. This chain uses TRBV28 with TRBJ1-2, with D perhaps TRBD1 (5 bases). V was cut by 5 bases and J by 3 bases, with 13 bases left in between. CDR3 length equals 14 residues. Germline assignment: CDR1 MDHEN and CDR2 SYDVKM.

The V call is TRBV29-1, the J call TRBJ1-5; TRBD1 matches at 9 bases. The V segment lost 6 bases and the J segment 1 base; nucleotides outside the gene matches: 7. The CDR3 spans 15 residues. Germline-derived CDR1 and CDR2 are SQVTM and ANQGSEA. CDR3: CSVTQGAGSNQPQHF. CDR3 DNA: TGCAGCGTGACACAGGGGGCTGGGAGCAATCAGCCCCAGCATTTT.

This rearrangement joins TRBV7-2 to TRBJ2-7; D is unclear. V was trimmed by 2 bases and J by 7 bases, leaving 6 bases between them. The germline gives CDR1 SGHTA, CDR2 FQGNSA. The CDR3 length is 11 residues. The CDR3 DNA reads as TGTGCCAGCAGCTTAAGAGAAGAGCAGTACTTC. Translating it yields CASSLREEQYF.

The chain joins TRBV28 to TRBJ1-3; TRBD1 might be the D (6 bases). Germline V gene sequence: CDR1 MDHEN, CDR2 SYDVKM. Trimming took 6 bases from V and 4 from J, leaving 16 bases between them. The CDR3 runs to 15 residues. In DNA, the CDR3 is TGTGCCAGCAGACCGACCGGGACATGGGGAAACACCATATATTTT. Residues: CASRPTGTWGNTIYF.

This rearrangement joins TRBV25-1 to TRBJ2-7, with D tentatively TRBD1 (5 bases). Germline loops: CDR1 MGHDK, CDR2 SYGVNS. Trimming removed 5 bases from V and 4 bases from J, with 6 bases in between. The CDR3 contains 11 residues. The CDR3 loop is CASSRGYEQYF. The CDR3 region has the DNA TGTGCCAGCAGTAGGGGTTACGAGCAGTACTTC.

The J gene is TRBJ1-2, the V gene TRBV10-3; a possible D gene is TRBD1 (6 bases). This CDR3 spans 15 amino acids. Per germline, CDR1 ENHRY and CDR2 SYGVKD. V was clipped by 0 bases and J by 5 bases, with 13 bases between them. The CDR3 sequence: CAISESLGQPYGYTF. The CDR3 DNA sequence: TGTGCCATCAGTGAGTCATTAGGACAGCCTTATGGCTACACCTTC.

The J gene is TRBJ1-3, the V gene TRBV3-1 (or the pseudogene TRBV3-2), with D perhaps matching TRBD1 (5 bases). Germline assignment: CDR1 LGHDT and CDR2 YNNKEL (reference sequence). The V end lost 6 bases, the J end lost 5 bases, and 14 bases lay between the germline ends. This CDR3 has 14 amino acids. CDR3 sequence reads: CASRSDSWRNTIYF. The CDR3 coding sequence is TGTGCCAGCAGATCCGACAGTTGGAGAAACACCATATATTTT.

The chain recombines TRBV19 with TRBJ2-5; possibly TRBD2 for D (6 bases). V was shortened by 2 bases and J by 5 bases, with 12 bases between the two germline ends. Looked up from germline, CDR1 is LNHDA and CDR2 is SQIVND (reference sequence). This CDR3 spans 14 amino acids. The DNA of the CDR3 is TGTGCCAGTAGTATAACCCCGAGCGGGGAGACCCAGTACTTC. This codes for CASSITPSGETQYF.

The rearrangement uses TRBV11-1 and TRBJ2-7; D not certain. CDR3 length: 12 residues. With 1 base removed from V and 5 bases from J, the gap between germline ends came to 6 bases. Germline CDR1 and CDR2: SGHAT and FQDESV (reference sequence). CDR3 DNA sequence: TGTGCCAGCAGCTTAGAGGGAAACGAGCAGTACTTC. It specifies CASSLEGNEQYF. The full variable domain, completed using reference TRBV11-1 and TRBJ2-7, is EAEVAQSPRYKITEKSQAVAFWCDPISGHATLYWYRQILGQGPELLVQFQDESVVDDSQLPKDRFSAERLKGVDSTLKIQPAELGDSAMYLCASSLEGNEQYFGPGTRLTVT.

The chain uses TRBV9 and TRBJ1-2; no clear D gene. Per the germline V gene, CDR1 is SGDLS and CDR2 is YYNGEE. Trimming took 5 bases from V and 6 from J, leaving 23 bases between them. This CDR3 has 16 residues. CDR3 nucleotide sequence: TGTGCCAGCAGACGGGAGGCAGGCTACGGTGGCCATGGCTACACCTTC. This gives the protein CASRREAGYGGHGYTF.

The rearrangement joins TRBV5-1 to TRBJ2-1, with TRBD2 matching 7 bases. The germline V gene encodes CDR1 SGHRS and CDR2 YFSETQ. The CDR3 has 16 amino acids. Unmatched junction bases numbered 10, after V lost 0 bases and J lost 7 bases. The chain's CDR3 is CASSLAPGGSGNEQFF. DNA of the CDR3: TGCGCCAGCAGCTTGGCTCCGGGGGGATCTGGGAATGAGCAGTTCTTC.

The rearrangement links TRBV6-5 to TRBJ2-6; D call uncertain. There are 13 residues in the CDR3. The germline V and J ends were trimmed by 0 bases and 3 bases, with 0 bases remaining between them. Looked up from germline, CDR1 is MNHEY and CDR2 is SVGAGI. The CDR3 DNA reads TGTGCCAGCAGTTACTCTGGGGCCAACGTCCTGACTTTC. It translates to CASSYSGANVLTF.

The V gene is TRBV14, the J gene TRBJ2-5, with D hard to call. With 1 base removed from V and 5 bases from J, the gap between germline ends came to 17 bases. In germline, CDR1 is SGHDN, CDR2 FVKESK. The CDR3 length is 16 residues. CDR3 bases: TGTGCCAGCAGCCAAGTTGCTGGGTCGTACTGGGAGACCCAGTACTTC. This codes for CASSQVAGSYWETQYF.

The CDR3 is CASSPLRGLYQPQHF. CDR3 DNA: TGCGCCAGCAGCCCACTGAGAGGACTTTATCAGCCCCAGCATTTT. J is TRBJ1-5 and V is TRBV4-1; no clear D. Germline V lookup: CDR1 MGHRA, CDR2 YSYEKL. Trimming left V 4 bases short and J 5 bases short, with 15 bases between. The CDR3 contains 15 residues.

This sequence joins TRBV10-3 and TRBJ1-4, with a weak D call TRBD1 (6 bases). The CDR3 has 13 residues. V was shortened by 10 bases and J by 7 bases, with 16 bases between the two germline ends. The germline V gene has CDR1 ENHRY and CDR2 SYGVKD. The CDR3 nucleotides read TGTGCCAACTCAGAGGGGGTAGGTGAAAAACTGTTTTTT. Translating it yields CANSEGVGEKLFF.

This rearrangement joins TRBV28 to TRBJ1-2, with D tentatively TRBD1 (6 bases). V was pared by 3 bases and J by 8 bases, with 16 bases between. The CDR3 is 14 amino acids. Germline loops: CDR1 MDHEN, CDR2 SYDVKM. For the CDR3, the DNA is TGTGCCAGCAGTTTGGTCGTGGGGGCGAAGGGCTACACCTTC. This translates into CASSLVVGAKGYTF.

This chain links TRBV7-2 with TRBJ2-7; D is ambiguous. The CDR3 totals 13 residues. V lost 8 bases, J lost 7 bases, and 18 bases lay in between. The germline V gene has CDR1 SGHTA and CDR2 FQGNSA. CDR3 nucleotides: TGTGCCAGCGCGGCACCCTGGCTGTGGGAGCAGTACTTC. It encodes CASAAPWLWEQYF.

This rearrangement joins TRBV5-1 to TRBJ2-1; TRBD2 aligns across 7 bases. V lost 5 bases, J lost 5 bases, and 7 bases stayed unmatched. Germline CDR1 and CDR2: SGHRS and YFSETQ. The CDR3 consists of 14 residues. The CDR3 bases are TGCGCCAGCAGGAGGAGCGGGGTCGACAATGAGCAGTTCTTC. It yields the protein CASRRSGVDNEQFF. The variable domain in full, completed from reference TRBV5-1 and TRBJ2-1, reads KAGVTQTPRYLIKTRGQQVTLSCSPISGHRSVSWYQQTPGQGLQFLFEYFSETQRNKGNFPGRFSGRQFSNSRSEMNVSTLELGDSALYLCASRRSGVDNEQFFGPGTRLTVL.

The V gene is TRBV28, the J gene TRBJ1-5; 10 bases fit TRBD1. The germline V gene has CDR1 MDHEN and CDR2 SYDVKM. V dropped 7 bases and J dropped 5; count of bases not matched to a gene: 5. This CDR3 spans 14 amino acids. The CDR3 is CASTSGQGDQPQHF. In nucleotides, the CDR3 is TGTGCCAGCACCTCCGGACAGGGGGATCAGCCCCAGCATTTT.

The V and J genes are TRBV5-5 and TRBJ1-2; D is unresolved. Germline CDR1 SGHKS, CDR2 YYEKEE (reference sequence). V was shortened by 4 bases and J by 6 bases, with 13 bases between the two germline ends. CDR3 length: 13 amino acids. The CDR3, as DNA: TGTGCCAGCAGCCAGGTGATGACCGATGGCTACACCTTC. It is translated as CASSQVMTDGYTF.

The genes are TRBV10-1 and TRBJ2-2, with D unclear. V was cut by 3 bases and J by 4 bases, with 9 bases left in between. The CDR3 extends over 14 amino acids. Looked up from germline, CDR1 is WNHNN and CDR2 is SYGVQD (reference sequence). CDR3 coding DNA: TGCGCCAGCAGTGACGGCACCACCACCGGGGAGCTGTTTTTT. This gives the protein CASSDGTTTGELFF.

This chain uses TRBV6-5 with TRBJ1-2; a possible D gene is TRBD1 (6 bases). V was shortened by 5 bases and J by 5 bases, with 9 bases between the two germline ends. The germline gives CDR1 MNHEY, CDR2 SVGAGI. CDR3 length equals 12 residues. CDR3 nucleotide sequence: TGTGCCAGCAGTCGGACAGATTATGGCTACACCTTC. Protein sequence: CASSRTDYGYTF.

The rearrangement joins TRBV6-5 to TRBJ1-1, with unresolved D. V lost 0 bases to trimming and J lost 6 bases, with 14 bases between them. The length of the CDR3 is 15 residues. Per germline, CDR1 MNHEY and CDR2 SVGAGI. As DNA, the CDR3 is TGTGCCAGCAGTTACTCTGAGGCAACAAGATCTGAAGCTTTCTTT. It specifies CASSYSEATRSEAFF.

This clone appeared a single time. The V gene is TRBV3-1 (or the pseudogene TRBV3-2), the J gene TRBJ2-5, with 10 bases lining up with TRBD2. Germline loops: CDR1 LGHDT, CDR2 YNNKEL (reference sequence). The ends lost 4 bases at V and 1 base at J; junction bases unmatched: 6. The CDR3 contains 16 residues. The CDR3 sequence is CASSLLAGDIQETQYF. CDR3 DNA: TGTGCCAGCAGCCTCCTAGCGGGGGACATCCAAGAGACCCAGTACTTC.

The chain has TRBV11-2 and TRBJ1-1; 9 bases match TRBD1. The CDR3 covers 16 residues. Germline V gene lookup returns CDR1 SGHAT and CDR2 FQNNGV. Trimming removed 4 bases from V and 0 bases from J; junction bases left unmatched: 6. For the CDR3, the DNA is TGTGCCAGCAGCTCCGGGACAGGGCCCATGAACACTGAAGCTTTCTTT. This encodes CASSSGTGPMNTEAFF.

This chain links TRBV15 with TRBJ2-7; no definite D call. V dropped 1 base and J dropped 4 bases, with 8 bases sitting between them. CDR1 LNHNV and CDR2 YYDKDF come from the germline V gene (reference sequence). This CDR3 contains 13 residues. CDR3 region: CATSRVPRYEQYF. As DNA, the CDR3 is TGTGCCACCAGCAGAGTTCCCCGTTACGAGCAGTACTTC.

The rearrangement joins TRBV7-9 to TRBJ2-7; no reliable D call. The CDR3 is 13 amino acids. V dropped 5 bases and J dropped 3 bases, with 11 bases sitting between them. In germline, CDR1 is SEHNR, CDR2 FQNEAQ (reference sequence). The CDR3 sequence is CASSLPPGYEQYF. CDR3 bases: TGTGCCAGCAGCCTACCTCCGGGCTACGAGCAGTACTTC.

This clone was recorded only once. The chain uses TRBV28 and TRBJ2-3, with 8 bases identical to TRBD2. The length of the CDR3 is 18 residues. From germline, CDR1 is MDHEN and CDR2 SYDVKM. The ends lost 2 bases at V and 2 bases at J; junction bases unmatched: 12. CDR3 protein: CASSLTRASGRYTDTQYF. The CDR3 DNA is TGTGCCAGCAGTTTAACCCGGGCTAGCGGGCGATACACAGATACGCAGTATTTT.